Each of the 19 T cell receptor beta chains below was sequenced from the same sample in a study of control samples from healthy donors and cancer patients. Sequencing was performed with immunoSEQ multiplex PCR; in TCRdb, only in-frame clones are kept and a portion is missing. This sample has approximately 150,000 clones; about 90% occur once, and the top ten carry more than 6.5%. Sample: blood. These receptors all stem from a young man in good health.

The gene calls are TRBV6-2 or TRBV6-3 and TRBJ1-5, with a weak D call TRBD1 (5 bases). Germline CDR1 and CDR2: MNHEY and SVGEGT. The CDR3 has 13 residues. V lost 5 bases and J lost 5, with 10 bases in between. CDR3 DNA sequence: TGTGCCAGCAGTCCACAGGATTATCAGCCCCAGCATTTT. The encoded protein is CASSPQDYQPQHF.

The rearrangement uses TRBV7-2 and TRBJ1-4; D is unclear. Trimming cost V 8 bases and J 8 bases, with 15 bases left between them. Germline CDR1 reads SGHTA; CDR2 reads FQGNSA. CDR3 length equals 13 residues. In nucleotides, the CDR3 is TGTGCCAGCTCAATAAAGAGTTGGGAAAAACTGTTTTTT. Its translation is CASSIKSWEKLFF.

The rearrangement joins TRBV4-3 to TRBJ2-4; TRBD2 aligns across 7 bases. Germline values: CDR1 LGHNA, CDR2 YSLEER. The CDR3 has 16 residues. The V gene end was trimmed by 0 bases and the J gene end by 2 bases; junction bases not matched to a gene: 4. CDR3 bases: TGCGCCAGCAGCCAAGAATGGGGGGGGTCCAAAAACATTCAGTACTTC. Amino acid sequence: CASSQEWGGSKNIQYF.

The chain recombines TRBV4-3 with TRBJ1-3; D gene unclear. V dropped 1 base and J dropped 4 bases, with 8 bases sitting between them. Germline V CDR1 and CDR2: LGHNA, YSLEER. The CDR3 totals 14 residues. Here the CDR3 DNA reads TGCGCCAGCAGCCAAGTAGAGCGGGGAAACACCATATATTTT. It yields the protein CASSQVERGNTIYF.

This clone was counted only a few times. This sample includes further DNA sequences coding for the same CDR3. The chain carries TRBV6-5 and TRBJ1-5; 7 bases fit TRBD1. Trimming at V came to 7 bases and at J to 4 bases, leaving 7 bases not matched to a gene. The CDR3 contains 14 residues. In germline, CDR1 is MNHEY, CDR2 SVGAGI. CDR3 region: CASTQGVGNQPQHF. Written as DNA, the CDR3 is TGTGCCAGCACCCAGGGGGTGGGAAATCAGCCCCAGCATTTT.

The chain couples TRBV24-1 to TRBJ1-2; D unresolved. This CDR3 has 13 residues. Trimming removed 3 bases at V and 2 bases at J, with 6 bases between. Germline assignment: CDR1 KGHDR and CDR2 SFDVKD. CDR3 in DNA: TGTGCCACCAGTGATCCCTTAAACTATGGCTACACCTTC. Amino acids: CATSDPLNYGYTF.

The J gene is TRBJ1-2, the V gene TRBV25-1; unclear D gene. Trimming removed 4 bases at V and 2 bases at J, with 8 bases between. From germline, CDR1 is MGHDK and CDR2 SYGVNS. The CDR3 has 13 residues. CDR3 sequence reads: CASSARWNYGYTF. CDR3 nucleotide sequence: TGTGCCAGCAGTGCTCGATGGAACTATGGCTACACCTTC.

This chain links TRBV3-1 (or the pseudogene TRBV3-2) with TRBJ2-2, with TRBD1 matching 7 bases. The CDR3 has 15 residues. Trimming at V came to 5 bases and at J to 7 bases, leaving 10 bases not matched to a gene. Germline V lookup: CDR1 LGHDT, CDR2 YNNKEL (reference sequence). This CDR3 is CASSYTGVKDGELFF. The CDR3 nucleotides are TGTGCCAGCAGCTATACAGGGGTAAAAGACGGGGAGCTGTTTTTT.

The V call is TRBV5-6, the J call TRBJ2-7; TRBD1 matches at 8 bases. Trimming at V came to 0 bases and at J to 0 bases, leaving 2 bases not matched to a gene. The CDR3 contains 15 residues. Germline-derived CDR1 and CDR2 are SGHDT and YYEEEE. DNA of the CDR3: TGTGCCAGCAGCTTGGGACAGGGGAGCTCCTACGAGCAGTACTTC. Its protein is CASSLGQGSSYEQYF.

This chain connects TRBV6-6 to TRBJ1-1; D possibly corresponds to TRBD1 (6 bases). V was trimmed by 7 bases and J by 7 bases, leaving 16 bases between them. The CDR3 is 13 amino acids. Germline-derived CDR1 and CDR2 are MNHNY and SVGAGI (reference sequence). In nucleotides, the CDR3 is TGTGCCAGCATCCGGGGGGGCTCAGGTGAAGCTTTCTTT. The encoded protein is CASIRGGSGEAFF.

This chain links TRBV5-5 with TRBJ1-4, with 8 bases fitting TRBD1. After removal of 4 bases from V and 6 bases from J, the junction contained 8 bases not matched to a gene. The length of the CDR3 is 15 residues. Germline V lookup: CDR1 SGHKS, CDR2 YYEKEE (reference sequence). The CDR3, as DNA: TGTGCCAGCAGCGGCCAGGGGGCGGGTGATGAAAAACTGTTTTTT. Amino acid sequence: CASSGQGAGDEKLFF. The full variable domain, completed using reference TRBV5-5 and TRBJ1-4, is DAGVTQSPTHLIKTRGQQVTLRCSPISGHKSVSWYQQVLGQGPQFIFQYYEKEERGRGNFPDRFSARQFPNYSSELNVNALLLGDSALYLCASSGQGAGDEKLFFGSGTQLSVL.

The chain combines TRBV6-1 with TRBJ1-3; D gene uncertain. Trimming cost V 6 bases and J 0 bases, with 6 bases left between them. The CDR3 runs 13 residues. Germline values: CDR1 MNHNS, CDR2 SASEGT. The CDR3 sequence: CASSGVSGNTIYF. Written as DNA, the CDR3 is TGTGCCAGCAGCGGGGTCTCTGGAAACACCATATATTTT.

This clone occurred once. This rearrangement joins TRBV5-4 to TRBJ1-2; 7 positions match TRBD1. The CDR3 runs 15 residues. The V gene end was trimmed by 7 bases and the J gene end by 3 bases; junction bases not matched to a gene: 12. Per germline, CDR1 SGHNT and CDR2 YYREEE (reference sequence). The CDR3: CASATGQSRYYGYTF. In DNA, the CDR3 is TGTGCCAGCGCAACGGGACAGAGTCGGTACTATGGCTACACCTTC.

The V and J genes are TRBV29-1 and TRBJ1-1, with D perhaps matching TRBD1 (5 bases). This CDR3 region has 15 residues. V shed 1 base and J shed 2 bases, with 14 bases lying between them. Germline V CDR1 and CDR2: SQVTM, ANQGSEA. The CDR3: CSVEVVRERNTEAFF. CDR3 DNA sequence: TGCAGCGTTGAAGTGGTCAGGGAACGAAACACTGAAGCTTTCTTT.

The genes are TRBV6-4 and TRBJ2-3; 9 nucleotides align to TRBD2. CDR3 length equals 15 residues. After removal of 3 bases from V and 3 bases from J, the junction contained 4 bases not matched to a gene. In germline, CDR1 is MRHNA, CDR2 SNTAGT. CDR3 bases: TGTGCCAGCAGTGAGGAACTAGCGGGTACAGATACGCAGTATTTT. Its protein product is CASSEELAGTDTQYF.

This chain connects TRBV19 to TRBJ1-6; no clear D. Germline values: CDR1 LNHDA, CDR2 SQIVND (reference sequence). CDR3 length: 13 residues. The V end lost 6 bases, the J end lost 7 bases, and 10 bases lay between the germline ends. CDR3 loop: CASRADVNSPLHF. Here the CDR3 DNA reads TGTGCCAGTAGGGCGGATGTGAATTCACCCCTCCACTTT.

V gene TRBV19 combines with J gene TRBJ1-2; tentatively, D is TRBD1 (6 bases). Germline-derived CDR1 and CDR2 are LNHDA and SQIVND (reference sequence). The CDR3 is 14 residues long. V gave up 8 bases and J gave up 3 bases, with 16 bases separating them. As DNA, the CDR3 is TGTGCCAGTCGGGGGCTGGGGTTGTACTATGGCTACACCTTC. It translates to CASRGLGLYYGYTF. Complete variable domain (other parts from reference TRBV19 and TRBJ1-2): DGGITQSPKYLFRKEGQNVTLSCEQNLNHDAMYWYRQDPGQGLRLIYYSQIVNDFQKGDIAEGYSVSREKKESFPLTVTSAQKNPTAFYLCASRGLGLYYGYTFGSGTRLTVV.

The chain carries TRBV6-5 and TRBJ2-7; 8 nucleotides match TRBD1. This CDR3 is 13 amino acids long. CDR1 is MNHEY, CDR2 SVGAGI, per germline. Losses at the gene ends were 6 bases for V and 7 bases for J; bases not matched to a gene: 8. As DNA, the CDR3 is TGTGCCAGCAGGTTCGGACAGGGCGGGGAGCAGTACTTC. Its translation is CASRFGQGGEQYF.

The rearrangement links TRBV19 to TRBJ1-2, with TRBD1 matching 11 bases. V was pared by 5 bases and J by 4 bases, with 3 bases of the junction left unmatched. This CDR3 spans 14 amino acids. Germline V gene data show CDR1 as LNHDA and CDR2 as SQIVND (reference sequence). In nucleotides, the CDR3 is TGTGCCAGTAGTCCCGGACAGGGGGCCTATGGCTACACCTTC. Encoded protein: CASSPGQGAYGYTF.